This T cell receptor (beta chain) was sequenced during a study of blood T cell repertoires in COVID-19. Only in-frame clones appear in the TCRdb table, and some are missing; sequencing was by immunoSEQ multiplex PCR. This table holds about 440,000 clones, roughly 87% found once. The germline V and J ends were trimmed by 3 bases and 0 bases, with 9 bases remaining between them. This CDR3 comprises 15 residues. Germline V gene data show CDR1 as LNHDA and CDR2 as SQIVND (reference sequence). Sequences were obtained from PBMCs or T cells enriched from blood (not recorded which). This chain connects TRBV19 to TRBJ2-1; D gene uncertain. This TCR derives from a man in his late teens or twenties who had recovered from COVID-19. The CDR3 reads CASSISLGSYNEQFF. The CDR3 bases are TGTGCCAGTAGTATCAGTCTAGGCTCCTACAATGAGCAGTTCTTC. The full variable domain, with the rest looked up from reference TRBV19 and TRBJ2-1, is DGGITQSPKYLFRKEGQNVTLSCEQNLNHDAMYWYRQDPGQGLRLIYYSQIVNDFQKGDIAEGYSVSREKKESFPLTVTSAQKNPTAFYLCASSISLGSYNEQFFGPGTRLTVL.